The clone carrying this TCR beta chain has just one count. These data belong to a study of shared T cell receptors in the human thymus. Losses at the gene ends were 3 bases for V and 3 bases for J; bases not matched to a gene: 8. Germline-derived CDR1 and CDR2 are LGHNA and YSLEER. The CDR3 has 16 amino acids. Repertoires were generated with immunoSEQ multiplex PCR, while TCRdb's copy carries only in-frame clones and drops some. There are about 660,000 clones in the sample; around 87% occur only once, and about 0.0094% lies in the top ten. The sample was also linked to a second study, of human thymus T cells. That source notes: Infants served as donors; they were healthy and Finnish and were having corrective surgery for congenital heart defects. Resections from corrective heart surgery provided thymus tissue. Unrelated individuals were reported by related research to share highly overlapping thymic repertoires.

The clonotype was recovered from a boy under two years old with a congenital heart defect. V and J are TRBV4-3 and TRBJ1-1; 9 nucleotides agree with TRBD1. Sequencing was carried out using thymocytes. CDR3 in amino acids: CASSQSTGGRYTEAFF. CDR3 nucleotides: TGCGCCAGCAGCCAGAGTACAGGGGGCCGGTACACTGAAGCTTTCTTT.